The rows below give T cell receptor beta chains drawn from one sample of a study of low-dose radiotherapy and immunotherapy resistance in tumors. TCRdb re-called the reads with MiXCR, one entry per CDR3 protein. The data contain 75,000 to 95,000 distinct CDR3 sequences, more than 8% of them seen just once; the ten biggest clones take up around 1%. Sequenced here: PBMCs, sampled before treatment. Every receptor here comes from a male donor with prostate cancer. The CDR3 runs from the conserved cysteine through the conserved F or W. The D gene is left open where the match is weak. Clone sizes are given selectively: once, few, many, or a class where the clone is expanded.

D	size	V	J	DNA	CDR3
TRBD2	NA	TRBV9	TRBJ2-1	TGTGCCAGCAGCGTAGAGAGCGGGAGGGCCGGAAATGAGCAGTTCTTC	CASSVESGRAGNEQFF
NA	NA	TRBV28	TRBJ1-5	TGTGCCTCTTTTCAAGGGGGGCTTCGGCAGCCCCAGCATTTT	CASFQGGLRQPQHF
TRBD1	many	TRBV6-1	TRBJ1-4	TGTGCCAGCAGTGAAATAGGACAGGGTTTTGGTAATGAAAAACTGTTTTTT	CASSEIGQGFGNEKLFF
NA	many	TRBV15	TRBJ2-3	TGTGCCACCAGCGAGAATTGGGGGGCTCGGGCAGATACGCAGTATTTT	CATSENWGARADTQYF
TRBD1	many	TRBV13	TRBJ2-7	TGTGCCAGCAGCTGGGGACAGGGGAACGAGCAGTACTTC	CASSWGQGNEQYF
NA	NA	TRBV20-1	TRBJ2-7	TGCAGTGCTAGGTTCTCGACAAGCTCCTACGAGCAGTACTTC	CSARFSTSSYEQYF
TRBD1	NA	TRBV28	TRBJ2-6	TGTGCCAGCAGTCCGGACAGGGGTCTATCAGGGGCCAACGTCCTGACTTTC	CASSPDRGLSGANVLTF
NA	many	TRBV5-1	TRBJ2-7	TGCGCCAGCCGAGACGGCAGCTCCTACGAGCAGTACTTC	CASRDGSSYEQYF
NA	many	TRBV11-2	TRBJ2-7	TGTGCCAGCAGCTTGTCCCGAAATGGGGAGCAGTACTTC	CASSLSRNGEQYF
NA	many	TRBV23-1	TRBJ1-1	TGCGCCAGCAGTCAACGAGAATGGAACCAGGGGCGGGTCACTGAAGCTTTCTTT	CASSQREWNQGRVTEAFF
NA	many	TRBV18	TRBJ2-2	TGTGCCAGCTTGACAGGGAACACCGGGGAGCTGTTTTTT	CASLTGNTGELFF
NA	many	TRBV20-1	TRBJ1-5	TGCAGTGCTTCTTATGGGGGGAGCAATCAGCCCCAGCATTTT	CSASYGGSNQPQHF
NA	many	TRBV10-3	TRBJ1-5	TGTGCCATAGCCCGGGACGGAGTCAATCAGCCCCAGCATTTT	CAIARDGVNQPQHF
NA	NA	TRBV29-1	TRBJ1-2	TGCAGCGTGGGACATGGGTACGGCTACACCTTC	CSVGHGYGYTF
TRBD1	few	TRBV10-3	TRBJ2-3	TGTGCCATCAGGTCAGGGACAGGGAGGACAGATACGCAGTATTTT	CAIRSGTGRTDTQYF
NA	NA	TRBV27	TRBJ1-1	TGTGCCAGCAGGGTTAGGGCGGGGGGGACGGGCACTGAAGCTTTCTTT	CASRVRAGGTGTEAFF
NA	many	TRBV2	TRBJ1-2	TGTGCCAGCAGTGAATCGTCTTTAGTGAAGGGCTATGGCTACACCTTC	CASSESSLVKGYGYTF
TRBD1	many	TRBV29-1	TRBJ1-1	TGCAGCGTTGAAGTAGGACAGGGGGGTGAAGCTTTCTTT	CSVEVGQGGEAFF
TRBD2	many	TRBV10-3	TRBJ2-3	TGTGCCATCAGCGCCGAGTCGGGAGGCGATACGCAGTATTTT	CAISAESGGDTQYF
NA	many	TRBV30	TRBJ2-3	TGTGCCGTCACAGAGTTCAACACAGATACGCAGTATTTT	CAVTEFNTDTQYF
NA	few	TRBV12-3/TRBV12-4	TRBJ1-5	TGTGCCAGCAGTTTTGAGGCCAGAGGCAATCAGCCCCAGCATTTT	CASSFEARGNQPQHF
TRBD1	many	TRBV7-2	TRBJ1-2	TGTGCCAGCAGCTTAGGGGGACAGCCGAGACTTTATGGCTACACCTTC	CASSLGGQPRLYGYTF
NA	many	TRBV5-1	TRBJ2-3	TGCGCCAGCAGCGCCGAACCCACAGATACGCAGTATTTT	CASSAEPTDTQYF
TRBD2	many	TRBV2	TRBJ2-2	TGTGCCAGCACGGTGTTGGGGACTAGAGGCACCGGGGAGCTGTTTTTT	CASTVLGTRGTGELFF
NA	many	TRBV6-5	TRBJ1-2	TGTGCCAGCAGTTACTCGATTAGCCACGGCTACACCTTC	CASSYSISHGYTF
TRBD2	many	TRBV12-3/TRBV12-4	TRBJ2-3	TGTGCCAGCAGTTCTCGGACTAGCGGGAGTACAGATACGCAGTATTTT	CASSSRTSGSTDTQYF
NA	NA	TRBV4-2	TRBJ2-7	TGTGCCAGCAGCCGCTTACTAGCTGGAGACTACGATCAGTACTTC	CASSRLLAGDYDQYF
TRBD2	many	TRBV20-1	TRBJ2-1	TGCAGTGCTAGAGATGGCGGGAGCGGTAGTGAGCAGTTCTTC	CSARDGGSGSEQFF
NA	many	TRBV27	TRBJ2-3	TGTGCCAGCAGTTTGAAAGGGTGGACAGATACGCAGTATTTT	CASSLKGWTDTQYF
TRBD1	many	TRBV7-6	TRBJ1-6	TGTGCCAGCAGCAGGGGACAGGATTCCTCACCCCTCCACTTT	CASSRGQDSSPLHF
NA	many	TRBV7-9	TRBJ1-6	TGTGCCAGCAGCCCCACGGTGAACTATAATTCACCCCTCCACTTT	CASSPTVNYNSPLHF
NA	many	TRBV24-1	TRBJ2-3	TGTGCCACCAGTGACCGAGGGACAAAAGTCATCGCCTGGACAGATACGCAGTATTTT	CATSDRGTKVIAWTDTQYF
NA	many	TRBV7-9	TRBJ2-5	TGTGCCAGCAGCTTAGAGGGGACCCAACAAGAGACCCAGTACTTC	CASSLEGTQQETQYF
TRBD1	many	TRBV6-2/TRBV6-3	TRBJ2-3	TGTGCCAGCAGTCGGCAGACAGGGTCAACAGATACGCAGTATTTT	CASSRQTGSTDTQYF
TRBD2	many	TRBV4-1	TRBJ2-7	TGCGCCAGCAGCCAAGGGCCGCTCGGGCGGGAGGGCCAGGGGGAGCAGTACTTC	CASSQGPLGREGQGEQYF
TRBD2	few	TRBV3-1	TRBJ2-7	TGTGCCAGCAGCCATCCCACCGGGACTAGCGGGAGGACCTACGAGCAGTACTTC	CASSHPTGTSGRTYEQYF
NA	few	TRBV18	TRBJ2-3	TGTGCCAGCTCACCCCCGATGCAGGGGACCCTTAGCACAGATACGCAGTATTTT	CASSPPMQGTLSTDTQYF
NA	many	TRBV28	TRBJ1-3	TGTGCCAGCAACGGACTAGGGAACACCATATATTTT	CASNGLGNTIYF
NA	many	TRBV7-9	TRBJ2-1	TGTGCCAGCAGCCCACTAGCAAGTGAGCAGTTCTTC	CASSPLASEQFF